This note documents a single T cell receptor (beta chain) sequence. Its antigen remains unknown. These data originate in a study of graft-versus-host responses after intestinal transplantation. For the study at large: Tacrolimus plus steroids were given to all recipients for 3 to 4 years, preceded by anti-thymocyte globulin induction. Overall study results and limits: Allografts from individuals with graft-donor T cell macrochimerism displayed high graft-versus-host to host-versus-graft clonal ratios. Declines in HvG clones occurring early post-transplant were associated with peak circulating GvH clone levels. The recipient marrow held GvH clones, and some of them showed up first in ileum or blood.

Produced via immunoSEQ multiplex PCR; TCRdb's table is partial and in-frame only. The sample holds tens of thousands of clones, 80% to 95% seen once. This CDR3 is built from 17 residues. Germline V gene sequence: CDR1 SGHAT, CDR2 FQDESV (reference sequence). J gave up 4 bases and V 5 bases, and 10 bases lay outside the gene matches. The chain combines TRBV11-1 with TRBJ2-1; 11 positions match TRBD2. Specimen: unstimulated CD4+ T cells sorted from spleen or lymph node cells, collected before intestinal transplant. The sequence derives from a human donor who received an intestinal transplant. CDR3 sequence: CASSLSGLAGSYNEQFF. CDR3 bases: TGTGCCAGCAGCCTATCCGGACTAGCGGGTTCATACAATGAGCAGTTCTTC.